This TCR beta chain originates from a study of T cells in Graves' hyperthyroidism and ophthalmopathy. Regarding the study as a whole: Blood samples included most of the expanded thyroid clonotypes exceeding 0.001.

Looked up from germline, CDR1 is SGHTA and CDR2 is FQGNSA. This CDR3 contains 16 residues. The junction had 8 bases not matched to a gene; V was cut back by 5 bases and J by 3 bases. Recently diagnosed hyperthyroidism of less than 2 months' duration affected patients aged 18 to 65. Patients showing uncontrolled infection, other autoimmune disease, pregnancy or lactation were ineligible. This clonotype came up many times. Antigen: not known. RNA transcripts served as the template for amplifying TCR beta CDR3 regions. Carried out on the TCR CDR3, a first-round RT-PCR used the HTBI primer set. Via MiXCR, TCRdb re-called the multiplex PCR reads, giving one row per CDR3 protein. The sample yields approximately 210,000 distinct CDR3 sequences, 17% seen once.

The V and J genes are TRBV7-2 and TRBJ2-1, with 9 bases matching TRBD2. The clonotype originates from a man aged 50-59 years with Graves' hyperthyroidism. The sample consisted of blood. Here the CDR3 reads CASSPTRLAVYNEQFF. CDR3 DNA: TGTGCCAGCAGCCCAACACGACTAGCGGTCTACAATGAGCAGTTCTTC. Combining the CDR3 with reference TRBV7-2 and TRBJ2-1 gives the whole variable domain GAGVSQSPSNKVTEKGKDVELRCDPISGHTALYWYRQSLGQGLEFLIYFQGNSAPDKSGLPSDRFSAERTGGSVSTLTIQRTQQEDSAVYLCASSPTRLAVYNEQFFGPGTRLTVL.